The count of the clone carrying this T cell receptor beta chain is one. Germline-derived CDR1 and CDR2 are SGHTA and FQGNSA. V was pared by 2 bases and J by 6 bases, with 15 bases of the junction left unmatched. The CDR3 totals 18 residues. These data originate in a study of T-cell memory formation after mild COVID-19. One entry per CDR3 protein, called by TCRdb with MiXCR from the 5' RACE reads. There are hundreds of thousands of distinct CDR3 sequences in the sample; 20% to 25% occur only once, and approximately 8.4% lies in the top ten. The specimen sequenced was PBMCs or a T cell subset sorted from them (not recorded which). The clonotype comes from an adult woman who had mild COVID-19 (a few samples of this study predate the infection). Cell type and time point are not known. The chain uses TRBV7-2 and TRBJ2-5; 10 bases agree with TRBD2. In DNA, the CDR3 is TGTGCCAGCAGCTTACTTTCGGGTAGCGGGGGGCCCTGGAAGACCCAGTACTTC. This translates into CASSLLSGSGGPWKTQYF.